The clone carrying this T cell receptor beta chain was observed a few times. Its antigen remains unidentified. The patients, who ranged from 18 to 65 in age, presented with newly diagnosed hyperthyroidism lasting under 2 months. This specimen belongs to a study of T cells in Graves' hyperthyroidism and ophthalmopathy. Amplified regions were TCR beta CDR3 sequences from RNA transcripts. RT-PCR in the first round (using the HTBI primer set) targeted the TCR CDR3. TCRdb fed the multiplex PCR reads into MiXCR, producing one record per CDR3 protein. The table lists roughly 300,000 distinct CDR3 sequences, roughly a fifth of them singletons. Study findings and constraints: Ophthalmopathy was identified by the model a median about seven months ahead of onset.

Germline V lookup: CDR1 MNHEY, CDR2 SMNVEV (reference sequence). The CDR3 contains 9 residues. Trimming cost V 11 bases and J 5 bases, with 6 bases left between them. The sample comprised blood. This TCR was sampled from a woman in her forties or fifties with Graves' hyperthyroidism. V and J are TRBV27 and TRBJ2-5, with D possibly being TRBD2 (6 bases). In DNA form, the CDR3 reads TGTGCCGGGGGGGAGACCCAGTACTTC. Protein: CAGGETQYF.